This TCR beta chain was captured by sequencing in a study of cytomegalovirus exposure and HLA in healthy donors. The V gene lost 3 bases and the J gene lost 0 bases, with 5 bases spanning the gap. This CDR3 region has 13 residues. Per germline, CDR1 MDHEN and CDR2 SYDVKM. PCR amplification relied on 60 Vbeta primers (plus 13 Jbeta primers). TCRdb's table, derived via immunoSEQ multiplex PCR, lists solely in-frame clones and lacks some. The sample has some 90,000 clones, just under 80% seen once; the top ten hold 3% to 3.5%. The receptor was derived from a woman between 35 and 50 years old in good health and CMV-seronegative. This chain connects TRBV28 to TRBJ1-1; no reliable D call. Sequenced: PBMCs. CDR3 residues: CASSFRMNTEAFF. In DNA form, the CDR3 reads TGTGCCAGCAGTTTCAGGATGAACACTGAAGCTTTCTTT.